This T cell receptor (beta chain) was observed in a study of blood T cell repertoires in COVID-19. The germline V and J ends were trimmed by 6 bases and 9 bases, with 18 bases remaining between them. The CDR3 loop spans 14 amino acids. Germline CDR1 and CDR2: MNHNY and SVGAGI (reference sequence). Study processing details: Nucleated cell counts were estimated from reference gene primer amplification. TCRdb's table, derived via immunoSEQ multiplex PCR, lists solely in-frame clones and lacks some. V and J calls and clone size are given by that table; D and trimming were obtained from the DNA. The data hold 90,000 to 140,000 clones, with roughly 80% observed a single time.

V is TRBV6-6 and J is TRBJ1-5, with TRBD1 as a possible D gene (6 bases). The TCR comes from an elderly woman with acute or convalescent COVID-19. The sequencing sample was made of peripheral blood. The CDR3 loop is CASRSLGQNPPQHF. Here the CDR3 DNA reads TGTGCCAGCAGGTCTCTTGGACAGAACCCGCCCCAGCATTTT.